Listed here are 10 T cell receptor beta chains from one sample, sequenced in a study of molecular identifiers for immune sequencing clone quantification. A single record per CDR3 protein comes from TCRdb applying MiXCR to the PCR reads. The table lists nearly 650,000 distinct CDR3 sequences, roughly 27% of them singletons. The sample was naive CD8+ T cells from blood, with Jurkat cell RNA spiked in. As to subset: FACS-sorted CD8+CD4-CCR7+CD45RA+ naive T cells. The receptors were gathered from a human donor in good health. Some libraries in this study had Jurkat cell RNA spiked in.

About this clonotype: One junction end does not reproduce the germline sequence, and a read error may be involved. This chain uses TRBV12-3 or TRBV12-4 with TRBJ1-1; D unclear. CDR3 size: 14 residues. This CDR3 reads CASSLEARLAEAIF. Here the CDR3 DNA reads TGTGCCAGCAGTTTAGAGGCGAGACTCGCTGAAGCAATCTTT.

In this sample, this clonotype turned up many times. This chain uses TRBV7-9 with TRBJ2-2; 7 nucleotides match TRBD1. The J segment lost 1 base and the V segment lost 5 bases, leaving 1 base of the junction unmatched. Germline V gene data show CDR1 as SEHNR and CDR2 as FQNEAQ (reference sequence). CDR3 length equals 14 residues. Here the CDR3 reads CASSGDRNTGELFF. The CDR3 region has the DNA TGTGCCAGCAGCGGGGACAGGAACACCGGGGAGCTGTTTTTT.

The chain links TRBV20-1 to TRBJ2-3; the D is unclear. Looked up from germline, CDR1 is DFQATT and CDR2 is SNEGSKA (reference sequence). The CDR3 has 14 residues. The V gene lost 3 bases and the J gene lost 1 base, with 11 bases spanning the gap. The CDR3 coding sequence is TGCAGTGCTAGGCCAAAGCGCCGCACAGATACGCAGTATTTT. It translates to CSARPKRRTDTQYF.

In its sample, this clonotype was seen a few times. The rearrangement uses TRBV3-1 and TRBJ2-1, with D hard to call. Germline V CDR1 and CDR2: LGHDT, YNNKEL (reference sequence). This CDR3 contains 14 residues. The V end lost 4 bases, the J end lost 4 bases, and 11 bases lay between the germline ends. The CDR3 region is CASSRTDTYNEQFF. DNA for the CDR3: TGTGCCAGCAGCCGAACAGACACGTACAATGAGCAGTTCTTC.

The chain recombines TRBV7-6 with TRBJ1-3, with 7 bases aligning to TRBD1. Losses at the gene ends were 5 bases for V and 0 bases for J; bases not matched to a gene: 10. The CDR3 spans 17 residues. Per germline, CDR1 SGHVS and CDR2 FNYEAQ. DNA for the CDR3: TGTGCCAGCAGCCTCTGGGACAGACCAAGCTCTGGAAACACCATATATTTT. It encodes CASSLWDRPSSGNTIYF.

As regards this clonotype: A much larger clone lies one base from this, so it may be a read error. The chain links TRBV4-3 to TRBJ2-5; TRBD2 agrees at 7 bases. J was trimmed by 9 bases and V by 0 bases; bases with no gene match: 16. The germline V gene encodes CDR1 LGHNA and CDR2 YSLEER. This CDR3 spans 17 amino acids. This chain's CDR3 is CASSQDSGGSWLEPQYF. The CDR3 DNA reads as TGCGCCAGCAGCCAAGATTCAGGCGGGAGCTGGCTGGAGCCCCAGTACTTC.

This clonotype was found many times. The CDR3 sequence is CASSMDRTYEQYF. CDR3 sequence (DNA): TGTGCCAGTAGTATGGACAGGACCTACGAGCAGTACTTC. The chain joins TRBV19 to TRBJ2-7, with 7 positions matching TRBD1. The CDR3 extends over 13 amino acids. V was clipped by 3 bases and J by 2 bases; unmatched bases: 1. CDR1 and CDR2 from the germline V gene are LNHDA and SQIVND (reference sequence).

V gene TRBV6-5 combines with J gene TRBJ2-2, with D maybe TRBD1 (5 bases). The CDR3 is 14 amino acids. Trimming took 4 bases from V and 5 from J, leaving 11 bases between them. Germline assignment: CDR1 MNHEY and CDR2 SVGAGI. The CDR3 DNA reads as TGTGCCAGCAGTTTGAGTCAGGGAACCGGGGAGCTGTTTTTT. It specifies CASSLSQGTGELFF.

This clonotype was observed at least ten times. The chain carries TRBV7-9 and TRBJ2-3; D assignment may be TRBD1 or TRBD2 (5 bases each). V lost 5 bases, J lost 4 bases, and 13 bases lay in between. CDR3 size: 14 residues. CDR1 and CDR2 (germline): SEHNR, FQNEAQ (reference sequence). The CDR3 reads CASSMGPPPDTQYF. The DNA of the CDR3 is TGTGCCAGCAGCATGGGACCACCGCCAGATACGCAGTATTTT.

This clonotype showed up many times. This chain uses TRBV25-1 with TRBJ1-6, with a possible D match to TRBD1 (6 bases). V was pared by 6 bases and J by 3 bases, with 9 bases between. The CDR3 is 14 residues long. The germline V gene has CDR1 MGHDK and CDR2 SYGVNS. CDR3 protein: CASRRQDYNSPLHF. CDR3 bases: TGTGCCAGCAGGAGACAGGACTATAATTCACCCCTCCACTTT.